This is a list of T cell receptor beta chains from one sample in a study of shared clonotypes between healthy human individuals. Method: immunoSEQ multiplex PCR; TCRdb's copy keeps in-frame clones and lacks some. The profile covers about 2 million clones, with 85% to 95% appearing a single time and around 1% taken by the ten largest. The sample taken for sequencing was naive CD8+ T cells sorted from blood. The receptors come from a young man in good health. CDR3s include the opening cysteine and the closing phenylalanine or tryptophan. The order of the fields is J gene, clone size, D gene, V gene, CDR3 DNA, CDR3 protein. A D gene is named only where the DNA matches it firmly. Expanded clones are given a class, and other clones once, few, many or no size at all.

TRBJ2-7	NA	TRBD1	TRBV6-5	TGTGCCAGCAGTTCAATACGACAGGGTACCTACGAGCAGTACTTC	CASSSIRQGTYEQYF
TRBJ1-5	NA	NA	TRBV27	TGTGCCAGCAGTCTAGGGTTTAGCAATCAGCCCCAGCATTTT	CASSLGFSNQPQHF
TRBJ2-7	NA	NA	TRBV11-2	TGTGCCAGCAGTTTGCGGGGGACAGCCGTTCCCTACGAGCAGTACTTC	CASSLRGTAVPYEQYF
TRBJ1-1	NA	NA	TRBV6-5	TGTGCCAGCAGTTACTCGGGTCGGATGAACACTGAAGCTTTCTTT	CASSYSGRMNTEAFF
TRBJ2-7	NA	NA	TRBV6-1	TGTGCCAGCAGTGAAGAAATTCCAGGAGGCTACGAGCAGTACTTC	CASSEEIPGGYEQYF
TRBJ1-2	NA	NA	TRBV6-5	TGTGCCAGCAGGGAAGGGTTGGCAGGGTTAGGCTACACCTTC	CASREGLAGLGYTF
TRBJ1-2	NA	NA	TRBV7-2	TGTGCCAGCAGCTTATTCGGGGGTGGTGACTATGGCTACACCTTC	CASSLFGGGDYGYTF
TRBJ2-1	NA	NA	TRBV29-1	TGCAGCGTTGAGGTTAGGGGGATATACAATGAGCAGTTCTTC	CSVEVRGIYNEQFF
TRBJ1-6	NA	NA	TRBV28	TGTGCCAGCAGTTTATTGGCCAGAGGGGCTGTGTCACCCCTCCACTTT	CASSLLARGAVSPLHF
TRBJ1-1	NA	NA	TRBV28	TGTGCCAGCAGTTTAGGGGGCGCCTCTGCTGAAGCTTTCTTT	CASSLGGASAEAFF
TRBJ2-7	once	TRBD1	TRBV5-5	TGTGCCAGCAGTTGGACAGGCTACGAGCAGTACTTC	CASSWTGYEQYF
TRBJ1-2	NA	TRBD1	TRBV11-2	TGTGCCAGCAGCTTCGGACAGGGGTATGGCTACACCTTC	CASSFGQGYGYTF
TRBJ2-1	NA	NA	TRBV28	TGTGCCAGCAGTTTTCGTCCGAGCTCCTACAATGAGCAGTTCTTC	CASSFRPSSYNEQFF
TRBJ1-5	NA	NA	TRBV6-6	TGTGCCAGCAGTTACAGATATAGCAATCAGCCCCAGCATTTT	CASSYRYSNQPQHF
TRBJ2-5	NA	TRBD2	TRBV28	TGTGCCAGCAGAGGAGCGGGGGGGCCGATATTCCAGTACTTC	CASRGAGGPIFQYF
TRBJ2-1	NA	NA	TRBV6-5	TGTGCCAGCAGTTCCCGTGAGGGGGATGAGCAGTTCTTC	CASSSREGDEQFF
TRBJ1-2	NA	TRBD1	TRBV4-1	TGCGCCAGCAGCCCGGGACAGGGCGGATTAAATGGCTACACCTTC	CASSPGQGGLNGYTF
TRBJ2-7	NA	TRBD2	TRBV27	TGTGCCAGCAGTCCGCAAATAGCGGGAGGCTCCTACGAGCAGTACTTC	CASSPQIAGGSYEQYF
TRBJ1-1	NA	NA	TRBV30	TGTGCCTGGACCGTACTCCGGGACACTGAAGCTTTCTTT	CAWTVLRDTEAFF
TRBJ1-4	NA	NA	TRBV9	TGTGCCAGCAGCGGGGAGAAGATGGAAAAACTGTTTTTT	CASSGEKMEKLFF
TRBJ2-7	NA	NA	TRBV29-1	TGCAGCGTTTATGGCTCCTACGAGCAGTACTTC	CSVYGSYEQYF
TRBJ2-2	NA	NA	TRBV9	TGTGCCAGCAGCGAAGGGGGACTCGGGGAGCTGTTTTTT	CASSEGGLGELFF
TRBJ2-7	NA	NA	TRBV28	TGTGCCAGCAGTTTACCGGGCGCAACCTACGAGCAGTACTTC	CASSLPGATYEQYF
TRBJ1-2	NA	NA	TRBV4-1	TGCGCCATCGGCAAGGGACCTAACTATGGCTACACCTTC	CAIGKGPNYGYTF
TRBJ2-5	NA	TRBD2	TRBV5-3	TGTGCCAGAAGCTTGGCCCCGACTAGCGGGAGGTTAGAGACCCAGTACTTC	CARSLAPTSGRLETQYF
TRBJ2-7	NA	TRBD1	TRBV27	TGTGCCAGCGGTACCGGGACAGGGGTGTACGAGCAGTACTTC	CASGTGTGVYEQYF
TRBJ1-5	once	NA	TRBV5-6	TGTGCCAGCAGCTTGGACTCCAGCAATCAGCCCCAGCATTTT	CASSLDSSNQPQHF
TRBJ1-6	NA	TRBD1	TRBV19	TGTGCCAGTAGTATCGGACAGGAGAATTCACCCCTCCACTTT	CASSIGQENSPLHF
TRBJ2-5	NA	NA	TRBV2	TGTGCCAGCCGATCGGACAGCCAGCAAGAGACCCAGTACTTC	CASRSDSQQETQYF
TRBJ1-1	NA	NA	TRBV10-1	TGCGCCAGCAGCATCGGCGCAAAATCTGCTGAAGCTTTCTTT	CASSIGAKSAEAFF
TRBJ2-2	NA	NA	TRBV27	TGTGCCAGCAGTTTATCATTAGGGGGCGGGGAGCTGTTTTTT	CASSLSLGGGELFF
TRBJ2-6	NA	NA	TRBV9	TGTGCCAGCAGCGTTTACGACAGGGAGGGAATCCTACACTCTGGGGCCAACGTCCTGACTTTC	CASSVYDREGILHSGANVLTF
TRBJ2-7	NA	NA	TRBV4-1	TGCGCCAGCAGCCAAGAAGGAAGCTACGAGCAGTACTTC	CASSQEGSYEQYF
TRBJ1-3	NA	NA	TRBV4-1	TGCGCCAGCAGCCAAGCAGGGACGCAAGGAAACACCATATATTTT	CASSQAGTQGNTIYF
TRBJ2-1	few	TRBD2	TRBV5-8	TGTGCCAGCAGCTTGGAACGGGAGGGCCTGGGGAATGAGCAGTTCTTC	CASSLEREGLGNEQFF
TRBJ1-3	NA	NA	TRBV27	TGTGCCAGCCCCACTGGATACAGTGGAATACGACTCTCTGGAAACACCATATATTTT	CASPTGYSGIRLSGNTIYF
TRBJ2-7	NA	TRBD2	TRBV5-6	TGTGCCAGCAGCTTGGCCGGTGGACTAGCGGGAGAGGGGGAGCAGTACTTC	CASSLAGGLAGEGEQYF
TRBJ2-5	NA	NA	TRBV9	TGTGCCAGCAGCTCCCCAGAGGGGGACGGAAGGACCCAGTACTTC	CASSSPEGDGRTQYF
TRBJ2-1	NA	TRBD2	TRBV9	TGTGCCAGCAGCGTGACGGGACTAGCGGGAGCGGGTGAGCAGTTCTTC	CASSVTGLAGAGEQFF
TRBJ2-7	NA	TRBD1	TRBV5-1	TGCGCCAGCAGCTACACCGGGACAGGGTCGGACTACGAGCAGTACTTC	CASSYTGTGSDYEQYF
TRBJ2-1	NA	NA	TRBV9	TGTGCCAGCAGCGAGGGTTCGGTTTTTGGGCAGTTCTTC	CASSEGSVFGQFF
TRBJ2-1	NA	TRBD2	TRBV7-8	TGTGCCAGCAGCCCGATACCGGGGGGCAATGAGCAGTTCTTC	CASSPIPGGNEQFF
TRBJ2-1	NA	TRBD1	TRBV7-6	TGTGCCAGCAGCTCCCGGCAGGGGGCGCATAATGAGCAGTTCTTC	CASSSRQGAHNEQFF
TRBJ1-1	few	NA	TRBV7-9	TGTGCCAGCAGCTTATCAGGGCTAAACACTGAAGCTTTCTTT	CASSLSGLNTEAFF
TRBJ1-1	NA	NA	TRBV5-1	TGCGCCAGCAGCTTCTCGGGTACTGAAGCTTTCTTT	CASSFSGTEAFF
TRBJ1-4	NA	TRBD1	TRBV6-5	TGTGCCAGCAGTTGGGGACAGGGCAATGAAAAACTGTTTTTT	CASSWGQGNEKLFF
TRBJ2-3	NA	NA	TRBV27	TGTGCCAGCAGTTTATGGGGCGGAGCCACAGATACGCAGTATTTT	CASSLWGGATDTQYF
TRBJ2-3	NA	NA	TRBV10-3	TGTGCCATCAGTGATAGGGGCACTTCCCAGGATACGCAGTATTTT	CAISDRGTSQDTQYF
TRBJ2-1	once	NA	TRBV11-2	TGTGCCAGCAGCCCCGGAGGGTCGGTCAATGAGCAGTTCTTC	CASSPGGSVNEQFF
TRBJ1-1	NA	NA	TRBV28	TGTGCCAGCAGTTTATATGGGGAGGGGAACACTGAAGCTTTCTTT	CASSLYGEGNTEAFF
TRBJ2-5	NA	TRBD2	TRBV9	TGTGCCAGCAGCCTTCAGCGGGAGGGGGAGACCCAGTACTTC	CASSLQREGETQYF
TRBJ2-6	NA	NA	TRBV27	TGTGCCAGCAGTTTTATCGGGCCTGCAGGGTCTGGGGCCAACGTCCTGACTTTC	CASSFIGPAGSGANVLTF
TRBJ1-3	NA	TRBD1	TRBV7-9	TGTGCCAGCAGCTTATATAGCGGGACAGGGGTACCCTCTGGAAACACCATATATTTT	CASSLYSGTGVPSGNTIYF
TRBJ2-1	NA	TRBD2	TRBV13	TGTGCCAGCAGCCCGGCTGGGAGCGGGAGGGATGAGCAGTTCTTC	CASSPAGSGRDEQFF
TRBJ2-1	NA	NA	TRBV27	TGTGCCAGCAGTGTCTCCAGCTCCTACAATGAGCAGTTCTTC	CASSVSSSYNEQFF
TRBJ2-1	NA	NA	TRBV15	TGTGCCACCACCACAGGCTCCTTGGTTGAGCAGTTCTTC	CATTTGSLVEQFF
TRBJ2-7	NA	TRBD2	TRBV2	TGTGCCAGCCTAGCGGGGCCCTACGAGCAGTACTTC	CASLAGPYEQYF
TRBJ2-3	NA	NA	TRBV5-1	TGCGCCAGCAGCTTGGCTGCAGATACGCAGTATTTT	CASSLAADTQYF
TRBJ2-7	NA	NA	TRBV7-6	TGTGCCAGCAGCTTAGGGCCCGGTGACGAGCAGTACTTC	CASSLGPGDEQYF